One and the same sample provided the 25 T cell receptor beta chains below, sequenced in a study of T-cell reconstitution after alpha-beta-depleted transplantation in children. Preparing the TCRbeta library involved the use of unique molecular identifiers. Via MiXCR, TCRdb re-called the PCR reads, giving one row per CDR3 protein. The table shows some 200,000 distinct CDR3 sequences, with about 14% occurring only once. This sample comprised PBMCs from the stem cell graft donor, obtained from the stem cell graft. These receptors were taken from a human donor who donated a stem cell graft to a child with acute lymphoblastic leukemia.

This clonotype was seen ten or more times. The V gene is TRBV5-1, the J gene TRBJ1-1; the match to TRBD1 covers 7 bases. The CDR3 sequence is 14 residues long. CDR1 and CDR2 from the germline V gene are SGHRS and YFSETQ. V dropped 0 bases and J dropped 6; count of bases not matched to a gene: 5. CDR3 sequence (DNA): TGCGCCAGCAGCTTGGGATTTGACAGGGCTGAAGCTTTCTTT. Protein: CASSLGFDRAEAFF. The full variable domain, completed using reference TRBV5-1 and TRBJ1-1, is KAGVTQTPRYLIKTRGQQVTLSCSPISGHRSVSWYQQTPGQGLQFLFEYFSETQRNKGNFPGRFSGRQFSNSRSEMNVSTLELGDSALYLCASSLGFDRAEAFFGQGTRLTVV.

This clonotype has a count of ten or more. The chain joins TRBV29-1 to TRBJ1-4; D is ambiguous. Germline loops: CDR1 SQVTM, CDR2 ANQGSEA. The germline V and J ends were trimmed by 3 bases and 8 bases, with 7 bases remaining between them. The length of the CDR3 is 11 residues. The CDR3: CSVDRGEKLFF. As DNA, the CDR3 is TGCAGCGTTGATCGCGGCGAAAAACTGTTTTTT.

The gene calls are TRBV18 and TRBJ1-5; D remains ambiguous. CDR3 size: 13 residues. In germline, CDR1 is KGHSH, CDR2 LQKENI. Trimming took off 9 bases at V and 1 base at J, with 10 bases between the two ends. The CDR3 sequence is CASSRESNQPQHF. The CDR3, as DNA: TGTGCCAGTTCTAGGGAGAGCAATCAGCCCCAGCATTTT.

This clonotype appeared many times. V gene TRBV19 combines with J gene TRBJ2-2; D gene uncertain. The V gene's germline CDR1 is LNHDA and CDR2 SQIVND (reference sequence). CDR3 length: 14 residues. V was clipped by 9 bases and J by 5 bases, with 16 bases between them. The CDR3 sequence: CASSLQRETGELFF. The DNA for the CDR3 is TGTGCCAGCAGCCTCCAGAGAGAAACCGGGGAGCTGTTTTTT.

As concerns this clonotype: Given a much more abundant clone one base away, this may be a read error. The CDR3 reads CACSPPGYRNYTF. The CDR3 DNA reads as TGTGCCTGCAGTCCACCGGGATATCGAAACTACACCTTC. The chain joins TRBV6-1 to TRBJ1-2; D uncertain. Looked up from germline, CDR1 is MNHNS and CDR2 is SASEGT. This CDR3 is 13 amino acids long.

There are many counts of this clonotype. This rearrangement joins TRBV7-8 to TRBJ2-1, with D perhaps TRBD1 or TRBD2 (5 bases each). With 1 base removed from V and 9 bases from J, the gap between germline ends came to 16 bases. Germline V gene lookup returns CDR1 SGHVS and CDR2 FQNEAQ. The CDR3 is 15 residues long. This chain's CDR3 is CASSLGSGPSGEQFF. CDR3 DNA sequence: TGTGCCAGCAGCTTAGGCTCGGGGCCCTCGGGTGAGCAGTTCTTC. Together with reference TRBV7-8 and TRBJ2-1, the CDR3 gives the full variable domain: GAGVSQSPRYKVAKRGQDVALRCDPISGHVSLFWYQQALGQGPEFLTYFQNEAQLDKSGLPSDRFFAERPEGSVSTLKIQRTQQEDSAVYLCASSLGSGPSGEQFFGPGTRLTVL.

This clonotype was recorded many times. V and J are TRBV5-1 and TRBJ1-4; D is unresolved. This CDR3 comprises 14 residues. CDR1 is SGHRS, CDR2 YFSETQ, per germline. The ends were cut back, 0 bases at V and 6 bases at J, with 9 bases in the middle. CDR3 nucleotide sequence: TGCGCCAGCAGCTTGGTAGAGGTTTATGAAAAACTGTTTTTT. Its translation: CASSLVEVYEKLFF.

This clonotype was counted at least ten times. This chain joins TRBV27 and TRBJ2-5, with D perhaps matching TRBD1 or TRBD2 (5 bases each). The V gene lost 6 bases and the J gene lost 2 bases, with 13 bases spanning the gap. CDR3 length: 14 amino acids. CDR1 and CDR2 from the germline V gene are MNHEY and SMNVEV (reference sequence). The chain's CDR3 is CASRPRDRQETQYF. The CDR3 DNA is TGTGCCAGCAGACCCCGGGACCGACAAGAGACCCAGTACTTC.

This clonotype has a count of ten or more. The chain links TRBV20-1 to TRBJ2-5; TRBD2 aligns across 10 bases. Trimming at V came to 5 bases and at J to 2 bases, leaving 8 bases not matched to a gene. The germline CDR1 and CDR2 sequences are DFQATT and SNEGSKA (reference sequence). This CDR3 comprises 15 residues. The DNA for the CDR3 is TGCAGTGCTGGCCCGAGGACTAGCGGACAAGAGACCCAGTACTTC. As protein: CSAGPRTSGQETQYF.

The chain couples TRBV7-9 to TRBJ1-5; 8 nucleotides line up with TRBD1. V dropped 1 base and J dropped 7; count of bases not matched to a gene: 9. From germline, CDR1 is SEHNR and CDR2 FQNEAQ (reference sequence). CDR3 size: 16 residues. The DNA of the CDR3 is TGTGCCAGCAGCTTAGAGGACGACAGGGGAAGGCAGCCCCAGCATTTT. This sequence encodes CASSLEDDRGRQPQHF.

To note about this clonotype: It may be a read error: a sequence one base away is much more abundant. V gene TRBV12-3 or TRBV12-4 combines with J gene TRBJ2-3; 7 bases line up with TRBD2. Trimming cost V 3 bases and J 1 base; bases outside gene matches: 4. The CDR3 has 15 amino acids. The CDR3 nucleotides are TGTGCCAGCAGTTTCGGCGGGAGACGCACAGATACGCAGTATTTT. Protein: CASSFGGRRTDTQYF.

This clonotype was found a few times. V gene TRBV5-5 combines with J gene TRBJ2-1; 14 bases align to TRBD2. Germline lookup yields CDR1 SGHKS and CDR2 YYEKEE (reference sequence). This CDR3 has 16 residues. Trimming cost V 3 bases and J 14 bases; bases outside gene matches: 13. The CDR3 loop is CASSSSNDGTSGSKFF. CDR3 sequence (DNA): TGTGCCAGCAGCTCCTCTAATGACGGGACTAGCGGGAGTAAGTTCTTC.

This clonotype was seen ten or more times. The chain has TRBV7-9 and TRBJ2-1; 13 bases are shared with TRBD2. Germline CDR1 SEHNR, CDR2 FQNEAQ (reference sequence). The CDR3 is made up of 14 amino acids. J gave up 7 bases and V 7 bases, and 4 bases lay outside the gene matches. In nucleotides, the CDR3 is TGTGCCAGCACGACTAGCGGGAGGTTGAATGAGCAGTTCTTC. Translated: CASTTSGRLNEQFF.

This clonotype showed up just a few times. V and J are TRBV7-6 and TRBJ2-2; 9 bases line up with TRBD1. This CDR3 region has 17 residues. V shed 5 bases, J shed 5 bases, and the junction held 12 bases outside the gene matches. The germline gives CDR1 SGHVS, CDR2 FNYEAQ. CDR3 sequence reads: CASSPEPGQGLTGELFF. The DNA of the CDR3 is TGTGCCAGCAGCCCGGAGCCGGGACAGGGATTGACCGGGGAGCTGTTTTTT.

The genes are TRBV19 and TRBJ2-7; 8 nucleotides align to TRBD2. Losses at the gene ends were 3 bases for V and 1 base for J; bases not matched to a gene: 8. CDR3 length: 16 residues. In germline, CDR1 is LNHDA, CDR2 SQIVND (reference sequence). In nucleotides, the CDR3 is TGTGCCAGTAGTATCCCCCGGAGCGGGAGTTCCTACGAGCAGTACTTC. Its protein product is CASSIPRSGSSYEQYF.

V is TRBV6-2 or TRBV6-3 and J is TRBJ1-5; no reliable D call. V was clipped by 1 base and J by 6 bases, with 7 bases between them. This CDR3 spans 13 amino acids. Looked up from germline, CDR1 is MNHEY and CDR2 is SVGEGT. The CDR3 loop is CASSYLGFQPQHF. The CDR3 DNA sequence: TGTGCCAGCAGTTACTTGGGATTTCAGCCCCAGCATTTT.

This clonotype was counted ten times or more. This sequence joins TRBV27 and TRBJ1-1; D is perhaps TRBD1 (6 bases). Germline CDR1 MNHEY, CDR2 SMNVEV (reference sequence). V dropped 6 bases and J dropped 9 bases, with 17 bases sitting between them. The CDR3 has 13 amino acids. CDR3 DNA: TGTGCCAGCAGCGCACCATTGGGGGCCAAAGCTTTCTTT. It codes for CASSAPLGAKAFF.

A note on this clonotype: A much larger clone differs from this one at a single base, so this may be a read error. The gene calls are TRBV5-1 and TRBJ2-2, with TRBD2 matching 7 bases. Germline CDR1 and CDR2: SGHRS and YFSETQ. This CDR3 region has 15 residues. The CDR3 reads CASGFGGGPTGELFF. In DNA form, the CDR3 reads TGCGCCAGCGGCTTCGGGGGAGGGCCCACCGGGGAGCTGTTTTTT.

This clonotype came up many times. The chain couples TRBV3-1 to TRBJ2-1, with TRBD2 matching over 9 bases. V was pared by 4 bases and J by 5 bases, with 3 bases of the junction left unmatched. The CDR3 totals 14 residues. CDR1 is LGHDT and CDR2 is YNNKEL in the germline V gene (reference sequence). The CDR3 nucleotides are TGTGCCAGCAGCCCACGGACTAGCGACAATGAGCAGTTCTTC. This sequence encodes CASSPRTSDNEQFF.

This clonotype has a count of ten or more. The V and J genes are TRBV7-8 and TRBJ2-1; 7 positions match TRBD2. Trimming cost V 3 bases and J 5 bases; bases outside gene matches: 19. This CDR3 region has 19 residues. The germline V gene has CDR1 SGHVS and CDR2 FQNEAQ. CDR3 in DNA: TGTGCCAGCAGCTTCCTCTCGGGGTCTTGGGGAAGCGGGAACAATGAGCAGTTCTTC. Translation: CASSFLSGSWGSGNNEQFF.

There are many counts of this clonotype. V is TRBV4-1 and J is TRBJ1-2; D gene unclear. Germline CDR1 and CDR2: MGHRA and YSYEKL. This CDR3 has 16 amino acids. Deletions cut 0 bases from V and 1 base from J, with 12 bases between. The CDR3 loop reads CASSQDHAGSNYGYTF. The CDR3 DNA reads TGCGCCAGCAGCCAAGATCACGCGGGAAGTAACTATGGCTACACCTTC.

The sample holds many counts of this clonotype. The chain uses TRBV12-3 or TRBV12-4 and TRBJ2-3; TRBD1 or TRBD2 may be the D gene (5 bases each). Between the trimmed V and J ends, which lost 3 bases and 4 bases, there was a span of 11 bases. This CDR3 has 14 amino acids. CDR3 protein: CASSLSGDADTQYF. The CDR3 nucleotides read TGTGCCAGCAGTTTGTCTGGGGACGCAGATACGCAGTATTTT.

The sample holds many counts of this clonotype. The V and J genes are TRBV10-3 and TRBJ2-3; tentative D call: TRBD1 (6 bases). The germline V gene has CDR1 ENHRY and CDR2 SYGVKD. The CDR3 has 20 amino acids. V shed 2 bases and J shed 0 bases, with 24 bases lying between them. CDR3 sequence: CAISEQPPGQGGQSTDTQYF. DNA of the CDR3: TGTGCCATCAGTGAGCAGCCTCCGGGACAAGGCGGACAGAGCACAGATACGCAGTATTTT.

This clonotype appeared many times. This chain joins TRBV20-1 and TRBJ2-7, with a tentative D call TRBD2 (6 bases). Deletions cut 6 bases from V and 3 bases from J, with 9 bases between. Germline values: CDR1 DFQATT, CDR2 SNEGSKA (reference sequence). The CDR3 is 11 residues long. CDR3 in DNA: TGCAGTGCGCGGGATTACTACGAGCAGTACTTC. It encodes CSARDYYEQYF.

Many counts were recorded for this clonotype. This rearrangement joins TRBV5-1 to TRBJ2-7, with 9 bases lining up with TRBD1. V dropped 4 bases and J dropped 5; count of bases not matched to a gene: 10. This CDR3 has 15 amino acids. CDR1 is SGHRS and CDR2 is YFSETQ in the germline V gene. In DNA, the CDR3 is TGCGCCAGCAGCGCGACGGGACAGGGAACTGACGAGCAGTACTTC. This gives the protein CASSATGQGTDEQYF.